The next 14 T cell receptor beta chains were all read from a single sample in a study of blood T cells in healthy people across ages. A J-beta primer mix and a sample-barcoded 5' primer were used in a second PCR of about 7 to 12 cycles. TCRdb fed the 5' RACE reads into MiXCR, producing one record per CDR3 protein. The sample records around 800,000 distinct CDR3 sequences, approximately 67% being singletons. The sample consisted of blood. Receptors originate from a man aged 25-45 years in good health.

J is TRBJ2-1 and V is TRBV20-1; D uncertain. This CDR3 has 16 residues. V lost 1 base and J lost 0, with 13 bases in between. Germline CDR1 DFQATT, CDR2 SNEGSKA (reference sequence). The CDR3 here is CSARAVRTRSYNEQFF. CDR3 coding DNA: TGCAGTGCTAGAGCGGTTAGAACCCGCTCCTACAATGAGCAGTTCTTC.

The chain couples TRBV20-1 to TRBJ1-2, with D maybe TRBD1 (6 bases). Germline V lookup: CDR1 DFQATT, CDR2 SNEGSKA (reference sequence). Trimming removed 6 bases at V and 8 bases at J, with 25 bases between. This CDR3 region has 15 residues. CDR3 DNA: TGCAGTGCCCAAGTATCAGGGGCGATCAAAGGAGGCTACACCTTC. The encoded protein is CSAQVSGAIKGGYTF.

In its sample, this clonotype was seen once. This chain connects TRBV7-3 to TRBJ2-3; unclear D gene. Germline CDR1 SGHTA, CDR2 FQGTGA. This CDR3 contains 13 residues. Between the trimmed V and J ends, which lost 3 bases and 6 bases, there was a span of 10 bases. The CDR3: CASSFDVGDTQYF. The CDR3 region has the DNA TGTGCCAGCAGCTTTGATGTAGGTGATACGCAGTATTTT. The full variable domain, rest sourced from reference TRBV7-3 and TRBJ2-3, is GAGVSQTPSNKVTEKGKYVELRCDPISGHTALYWYRQSLGQGPEFLIYFQGTGAADDSGLPNDRFFAVRPEGSVSTLKIQRTERGDSAVYLCASSFDVGDTQYFGPGTRLTVL.

In DNA, the CDR3 is TGTGCCAGCAGTGAGGGGGGTTGGACCGACCCGAACACCGGGGAGCTGTTTTTT. Amino acid sequence: CASSEGGWTDPNTGELFF. The J gene is TRBJ2-2, the V gene TRBV2; a weak D match, TRBD2 (6 bases). From germline, CDR1 is SNHLY and CDR2 FYNNEI. The length of the CDR3 is 18 residues. V dropped 3 bases and J dropped 0 bases, with 17 bases sitting between them.

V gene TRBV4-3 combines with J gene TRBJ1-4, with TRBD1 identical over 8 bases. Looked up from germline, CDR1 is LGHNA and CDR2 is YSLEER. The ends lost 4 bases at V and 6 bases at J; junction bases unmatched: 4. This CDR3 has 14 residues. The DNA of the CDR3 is TGCGCCAGCAGCCCGACAGGGGTAGATGAAAAACTGTTTTTT. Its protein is CASSPTGVDEKLFF.

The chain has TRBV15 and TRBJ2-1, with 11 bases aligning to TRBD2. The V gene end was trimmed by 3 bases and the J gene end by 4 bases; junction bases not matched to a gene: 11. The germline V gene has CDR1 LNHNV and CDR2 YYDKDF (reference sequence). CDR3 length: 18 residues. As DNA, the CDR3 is TGTGCCACCAGCAGGGTCCCACCGGCTAGCGGGGGGTACAATGAGCAGTTCTTC. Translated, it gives CATSRVPPASGGYNEQFF.

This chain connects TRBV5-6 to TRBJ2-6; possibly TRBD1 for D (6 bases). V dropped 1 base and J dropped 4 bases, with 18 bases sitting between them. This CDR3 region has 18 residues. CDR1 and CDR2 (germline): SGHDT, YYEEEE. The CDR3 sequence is CASSLFTGLTLGANVLTF. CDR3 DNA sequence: TGTGCCAGCAGCTTGTTTACAGGGCTTACTCTCGGGGCCAACGTCCTGACTTTC.

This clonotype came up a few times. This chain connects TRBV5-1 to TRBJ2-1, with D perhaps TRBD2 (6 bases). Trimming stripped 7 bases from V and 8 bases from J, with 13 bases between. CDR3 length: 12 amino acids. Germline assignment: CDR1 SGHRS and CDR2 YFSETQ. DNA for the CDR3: TGCGCCAGCTCGCTAGCGATCGATGAGCAGTTCTTC. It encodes CASSLAIDEQFF.

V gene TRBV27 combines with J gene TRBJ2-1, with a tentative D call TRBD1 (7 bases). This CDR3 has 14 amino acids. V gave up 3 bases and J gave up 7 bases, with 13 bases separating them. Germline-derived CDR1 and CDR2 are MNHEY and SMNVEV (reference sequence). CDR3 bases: TGTGCCAGCAGTTTTACACAGGGGAGGAATGAGCAGTTCTTC. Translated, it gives CASSFTQGRNEQFF.

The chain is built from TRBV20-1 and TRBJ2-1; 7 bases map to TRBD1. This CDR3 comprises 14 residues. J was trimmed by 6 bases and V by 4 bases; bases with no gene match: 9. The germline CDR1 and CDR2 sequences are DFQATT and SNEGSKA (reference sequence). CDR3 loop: CSATDRVYGNEQFF. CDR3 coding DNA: TGCAGTGCTACCGACAGGGTCTATGGCAATGAGCAGTTCTTC.

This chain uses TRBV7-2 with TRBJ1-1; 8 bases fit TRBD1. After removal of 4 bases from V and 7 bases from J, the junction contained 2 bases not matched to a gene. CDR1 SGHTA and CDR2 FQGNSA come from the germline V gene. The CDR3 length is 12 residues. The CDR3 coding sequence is TGTGCCAGCAGCTGGACAGGGAATGAAGCTTTCTTT. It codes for CASSWTGNEAFF.

CDR3 nucleotide sequence: TGTGCCAGCAGTAAACAGGGCCACGAGCAGTACTTC. It is translated as CASSKQGHEQYF. The J gene is TRBJ2-7, the V gene TRBV28, with D possibly matching TRBD1 (6 bases). Trimming stripped 5 bases from V and 5 bases from J, with 10 bases between. Germline-derived CDR1 and CDR2 are MDHEN and SYDVKM. The length of the CDR3 is 12 residues.

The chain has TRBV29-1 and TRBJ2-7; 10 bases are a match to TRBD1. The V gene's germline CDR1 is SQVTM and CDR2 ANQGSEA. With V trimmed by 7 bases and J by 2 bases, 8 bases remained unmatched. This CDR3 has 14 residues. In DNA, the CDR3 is TGCAGCGCCGGAACCGGACAGGGGGCCTACGAGCAGTACTTC. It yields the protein CSAGTGQGAYEQYF.

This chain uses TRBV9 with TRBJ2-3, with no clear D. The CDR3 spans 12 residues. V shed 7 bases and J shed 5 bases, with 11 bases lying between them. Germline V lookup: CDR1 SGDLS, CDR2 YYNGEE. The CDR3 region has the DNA TGTGCCAGCGGTATGGAAAAAGATACGCAGTATTTT. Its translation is CASGMEKDTQYF.